This TCR beta chain was sequenced for a study of cytomegalovirus exposure and HLA in healthy donors. Broader study findings: Cytomegalovirus-associated TCR beta chains were listed, numbering 150 to 200.

This CDR3 spans 15 amino acids. CDR1 is SGDLS, CDR2 YYNGEE, per germline. Germline trimming cut 2 bases from V and 2 bases from J; bases unmatched to any gene: 3. In the case of this clone: The antigen is undetermined.

Primers: 60 Vbeta forward and 13 Jbeta reverse. Profiled with immunoSEQ multiplex PCR; TCRdb holds only in-frame clones, not every one. Among 150,000 to 200,000 clones, about three quarters were seen once, and the ten largest hold 1.2% to 1.5%. The chain is built from TRBV9 and TRBJ2-2; TRBD2 aligns across 7 bases. The clonotype was recovered from a woman aged 25 to 39 in good health and CMV-seropositive. Sequencing input: PBMCs. The CDR3 nucleotides are TGTGCCAGCAGCGTCCTAGCGGAAAACACCGGGGAGCTGTTTTTT. Protein product: CASSVLAENTGELFF. The variable domain in full, with the rest retrieved from reference TRBV9 and TRBJ2-2, is DSGVTQTPKHLITATGQRVTLRCSPRSGDLSVYWYQQSLDQGLQFLIQYYNGEERAKGNILERFSAQQFPDLHSELNLSSLELGDSALYFCASSVLAENTGELFFGEGSRLTVL.